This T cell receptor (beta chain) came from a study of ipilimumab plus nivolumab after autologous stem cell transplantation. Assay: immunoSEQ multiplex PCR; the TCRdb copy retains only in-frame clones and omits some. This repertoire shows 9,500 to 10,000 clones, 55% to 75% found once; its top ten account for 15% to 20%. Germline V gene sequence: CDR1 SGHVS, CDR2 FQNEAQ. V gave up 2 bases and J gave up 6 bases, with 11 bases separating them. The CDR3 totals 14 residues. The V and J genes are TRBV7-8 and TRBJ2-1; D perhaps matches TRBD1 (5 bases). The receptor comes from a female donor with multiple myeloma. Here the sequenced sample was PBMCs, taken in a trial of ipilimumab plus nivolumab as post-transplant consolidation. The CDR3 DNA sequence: TGTGCCAGCAGCTTATTGCCAGGGATCAATGAGCAGTTCTTC. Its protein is CASSLLPGINEQFF.